This TCR beta chain was identified in a study of T cell repertoires in cytomegalovirus infection. This clonotype has ten or more counts. The CDR3 runs to 15 residues. The V gene end was trimmed by 4 bases and the J gene end by 8 bases; junction bases not matched to a gene: 12. Germline loops: CDR1 LNHDA, CDR2 SQIVND (reference sequence). From the reads, TCRdb called clonotypes with MiXCR, one entry per CDR3 protein. The data show over 450,000 distinct CDR3 sequences, roughly 10% seen once. The sequenced sample was PBMCs. The receptor comes from a human donor in good health (CMV status not recorded). Some clones in this sample may be carry-over from other donors' samples. The rearrangement uses TRBV19 and TRBJ1-2; 8 nucleotides match TRBD1. This CDR3 is CASSRGFRGPSGYTF. In nucleotides, the CDR3 is TGTGCCAGTAGTAGAGGATTCAGGGGGCCTTCAGGCTACACCTTC.